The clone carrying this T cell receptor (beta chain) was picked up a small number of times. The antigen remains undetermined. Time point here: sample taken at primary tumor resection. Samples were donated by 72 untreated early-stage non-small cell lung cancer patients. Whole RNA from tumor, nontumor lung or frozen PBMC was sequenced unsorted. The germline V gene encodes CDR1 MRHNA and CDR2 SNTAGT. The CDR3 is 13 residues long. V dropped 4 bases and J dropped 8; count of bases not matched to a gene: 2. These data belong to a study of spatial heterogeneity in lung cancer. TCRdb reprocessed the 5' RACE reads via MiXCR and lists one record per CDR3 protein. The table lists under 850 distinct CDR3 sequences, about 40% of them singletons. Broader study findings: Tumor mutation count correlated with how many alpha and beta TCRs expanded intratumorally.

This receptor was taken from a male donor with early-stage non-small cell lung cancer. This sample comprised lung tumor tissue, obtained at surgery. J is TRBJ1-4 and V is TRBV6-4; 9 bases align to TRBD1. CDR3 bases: TGTGCCAGCAGTGGCGGACAGGGGGAAAAACTGTTTTTT. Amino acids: CASSGGQGEKLFF.